The entry below gives a single TCR beta chain sequence along with its context. The sample originates from a study of blood T cell repertoires in COVID-19. The repertoire was sequenced with immunoSEQ multiplex PCR; TCRdb's copy has only in-frame clones and lacks some. The data show about 250,000 clones, with around 86% seen just once and around 1.5% held by the top ten. Trimming at V came to 0 bases and at J to 0 bases, leaving 10 bases not matched to a gene. The V gene's germline CDR1 is SGHRS and CDR2 YFSETQ. The CDR3 consists of 20 residues. V is TRBV5-1 and J is TRBJ1-3, with 12 bases that match TRBD1. Sequenced sample: peripheral blood. This clonotype originated in a woman aged 55-69 years who had recovered from COVID-19. In DNA, the CDR3 is TGCGCCAGCAGCTTGGCGCCGGGACAGGGGGCACCCTCCTCTGGAAACACCATATATTTT. Translating it yields CASSLAPGQGAPSSGNTIYF.